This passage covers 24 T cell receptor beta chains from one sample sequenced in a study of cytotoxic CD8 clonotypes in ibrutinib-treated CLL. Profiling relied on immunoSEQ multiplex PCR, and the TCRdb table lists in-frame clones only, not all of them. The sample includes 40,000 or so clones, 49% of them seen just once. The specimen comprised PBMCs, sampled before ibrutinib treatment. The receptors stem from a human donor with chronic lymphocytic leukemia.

CDR3 residues: CASTPSGGASYEQYF. In DNA form, the CDR3 reads TGTGCCAGCACCCCAAGCGGGGGGGCTTCCTACGAGCAGTACTTC. The rearrangement joins TRBV6-1 to TRBJ2-7, with 10 nucleotides matching TRBD2. CDR1 and CDR2 from the germline V gene are MNHNS and SASEGT. J gave up 1 base and V 7 bases, and 7 bases lay outside the gene matches. This CDR3 spans 15 amino acids.

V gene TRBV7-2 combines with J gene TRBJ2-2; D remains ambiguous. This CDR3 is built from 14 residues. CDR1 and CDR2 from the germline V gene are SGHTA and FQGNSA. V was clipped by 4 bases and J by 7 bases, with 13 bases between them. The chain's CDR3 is CASSSPPRHGELFF. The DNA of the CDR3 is TGTGCCAGCAGCTCACCACCTAGGCACGGGGAGCTGTTTTTT. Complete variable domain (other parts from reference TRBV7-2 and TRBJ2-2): GAGVSQSPSNKVTEKGKDVELRCDPISGHTALYWYRQSLGQGLEFLIYFQGNSAPDKSGLPSDRFSAERTGGSVSTLTIQRTQQEDSAVYLCASSSPPRHGELFFGEGSRLTVL.

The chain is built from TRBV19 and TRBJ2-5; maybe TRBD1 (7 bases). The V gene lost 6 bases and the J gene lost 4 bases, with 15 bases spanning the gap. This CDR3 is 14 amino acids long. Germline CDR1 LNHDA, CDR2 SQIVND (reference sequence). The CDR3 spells CASSINRGLETQYF. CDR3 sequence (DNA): TGTGCCAGTAGCATAAACAGGGGACTAGAGACCCAGTACTTC.

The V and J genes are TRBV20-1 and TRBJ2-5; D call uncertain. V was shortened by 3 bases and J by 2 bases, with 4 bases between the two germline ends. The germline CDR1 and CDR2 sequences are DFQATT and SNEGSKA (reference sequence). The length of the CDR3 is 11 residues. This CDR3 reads CSARKQETQYF. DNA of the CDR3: TGCAGTGCTAGGAAACAAGAGACCCAGTACTTC.

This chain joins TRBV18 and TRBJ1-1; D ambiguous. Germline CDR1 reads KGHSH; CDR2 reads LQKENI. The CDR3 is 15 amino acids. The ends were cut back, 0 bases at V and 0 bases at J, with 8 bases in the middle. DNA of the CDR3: TGTGCCAGCTCACCACCCCAGATCATGAACACTGAAGCTTTCTTT. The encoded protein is CASSPPQIMNTEAFF. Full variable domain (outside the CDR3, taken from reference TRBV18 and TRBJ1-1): NAGVMQNPRHLVRRRGQEARLRCSPMKGHSHVYWYRQLPEEGLKFMVYLQKENIIDESGMPKERFSAEFPKEGPSILRIQQVVRGDSAAYFCASSPPQIMNTEAFFGQGTRLTVV.

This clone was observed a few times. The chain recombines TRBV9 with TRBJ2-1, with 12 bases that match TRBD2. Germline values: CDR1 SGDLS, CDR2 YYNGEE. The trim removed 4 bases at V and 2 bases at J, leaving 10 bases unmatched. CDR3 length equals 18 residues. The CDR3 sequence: CASSPALAGGKTYNEQFF. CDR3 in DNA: TGTGCCAGCAGCCCCGCGCTAGCGGGGGGGAAGACCTACAATGAGCAGTTCTTC.

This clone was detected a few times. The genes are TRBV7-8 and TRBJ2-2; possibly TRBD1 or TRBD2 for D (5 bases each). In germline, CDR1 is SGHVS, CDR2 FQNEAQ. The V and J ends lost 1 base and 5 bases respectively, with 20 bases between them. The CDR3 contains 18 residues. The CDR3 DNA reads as TGTGCCAGCAGCTTAGTTTTTCCGGGGCCAGGGCATACCGGGGAGCTGTTTTTT. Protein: CASSLVFPGPGHTGELFF.

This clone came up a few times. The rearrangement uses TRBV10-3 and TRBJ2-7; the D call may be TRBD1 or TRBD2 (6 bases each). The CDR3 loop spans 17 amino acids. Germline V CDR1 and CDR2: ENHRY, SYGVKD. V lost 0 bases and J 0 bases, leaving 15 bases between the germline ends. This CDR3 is CAISESNLGGHSYEQYF. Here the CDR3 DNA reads TGTGCCATCAGTGAGTCTAACCTGGGGGGACACTCCTACGAGCAGTACTTC.

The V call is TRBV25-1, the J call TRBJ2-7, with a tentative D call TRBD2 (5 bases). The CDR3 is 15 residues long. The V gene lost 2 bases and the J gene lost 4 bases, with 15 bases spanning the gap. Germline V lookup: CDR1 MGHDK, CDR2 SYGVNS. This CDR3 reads CASSEPRGSIYEQYF. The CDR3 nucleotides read TGTGCCAGCAGTGAACCCCGGGGATCTATTTACGAGCAGTACTTC.

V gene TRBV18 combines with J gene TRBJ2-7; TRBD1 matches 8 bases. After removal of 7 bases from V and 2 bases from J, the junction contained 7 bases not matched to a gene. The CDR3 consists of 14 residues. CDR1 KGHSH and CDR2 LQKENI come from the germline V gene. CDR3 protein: CASCEDRVPYEQYF. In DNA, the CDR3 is TGTGCCAGCTGTGAGGACAGGGTCCCCTACGAGCAGTACTTC. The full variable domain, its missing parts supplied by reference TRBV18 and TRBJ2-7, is NAGVMQNPRHLVRRRGQEARLRCSPMKGHSHVYWYRQLPEEGLKFMVYLQKENIIDESGMPKERFSAEFPKEGPSILRIQQVVRGDSAAYFCASCEDRVPYEQYFGPGTRLTVT.

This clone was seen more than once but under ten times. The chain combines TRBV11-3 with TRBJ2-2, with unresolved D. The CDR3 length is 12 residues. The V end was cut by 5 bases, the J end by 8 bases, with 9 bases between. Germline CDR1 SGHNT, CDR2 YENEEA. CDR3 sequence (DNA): TGTGCCAGCAGCCTCCTGCCGGGGGAGCTGTTTTTT. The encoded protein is CASSLLPGELFF.

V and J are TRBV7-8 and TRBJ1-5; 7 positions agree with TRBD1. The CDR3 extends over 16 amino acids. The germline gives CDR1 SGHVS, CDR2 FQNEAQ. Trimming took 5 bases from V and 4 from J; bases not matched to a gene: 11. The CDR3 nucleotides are TGTGCCAGCAGCGCCCGCCCCGGGACAGCGAATCAGCCCCAGCATTTT. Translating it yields CASSARPGTANQPQHF.

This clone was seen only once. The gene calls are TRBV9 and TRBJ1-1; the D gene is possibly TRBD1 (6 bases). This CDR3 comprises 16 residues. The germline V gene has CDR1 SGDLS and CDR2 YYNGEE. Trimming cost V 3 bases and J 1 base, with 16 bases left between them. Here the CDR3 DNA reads TGTGCCAGCAGCGGCTTACAGGGTTCTAGGAACACTGAAGCTTTCTTT. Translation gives CASSGLQGSRNTEAFF.

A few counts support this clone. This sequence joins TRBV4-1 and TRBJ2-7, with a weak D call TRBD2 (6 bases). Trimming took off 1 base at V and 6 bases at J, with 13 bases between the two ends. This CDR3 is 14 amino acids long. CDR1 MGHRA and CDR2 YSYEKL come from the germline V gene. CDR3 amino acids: CASSQGILGGEQYF. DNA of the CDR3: TGCGCCAGCAGCCAAGGAATCTTGGGGGGCGAGCAGTACTTC.

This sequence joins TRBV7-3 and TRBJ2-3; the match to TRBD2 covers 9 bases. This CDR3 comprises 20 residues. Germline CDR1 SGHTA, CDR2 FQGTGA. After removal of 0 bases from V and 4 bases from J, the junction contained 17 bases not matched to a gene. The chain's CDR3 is CASSLTSSGGPSILSDTQYF. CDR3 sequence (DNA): TGTGCCAGCAGCTTAACGAGTAGCGGGGGACCCAGTATTCTATCAGATACGCAGTATTTT.

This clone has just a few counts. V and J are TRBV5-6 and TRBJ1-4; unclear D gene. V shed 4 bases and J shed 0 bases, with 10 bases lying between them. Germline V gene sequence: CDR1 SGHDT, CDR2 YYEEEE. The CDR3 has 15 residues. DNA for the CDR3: TGTGCCAGCAGCGCTTGGACCCCAACTAATGAAAAACTGTTTTTT. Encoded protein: CASSAWTPTNEKLFF.

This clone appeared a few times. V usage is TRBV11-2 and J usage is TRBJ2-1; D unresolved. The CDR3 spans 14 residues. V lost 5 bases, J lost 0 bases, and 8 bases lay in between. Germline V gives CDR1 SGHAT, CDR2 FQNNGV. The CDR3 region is CASSPRLSYNEQFF. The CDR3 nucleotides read TGTGCCAGCAGCCCGCGGCTCTCCTACAATGAGCAGTTCTTC.

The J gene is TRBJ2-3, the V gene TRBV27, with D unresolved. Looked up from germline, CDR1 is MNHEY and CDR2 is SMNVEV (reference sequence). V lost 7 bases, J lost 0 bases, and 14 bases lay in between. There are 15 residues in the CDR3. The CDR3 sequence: CASNEIGRSTDTQYF. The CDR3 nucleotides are TGTGCCAGCAATGAGATAGGCCGTAGCACAGATACGCAGTATTTT.

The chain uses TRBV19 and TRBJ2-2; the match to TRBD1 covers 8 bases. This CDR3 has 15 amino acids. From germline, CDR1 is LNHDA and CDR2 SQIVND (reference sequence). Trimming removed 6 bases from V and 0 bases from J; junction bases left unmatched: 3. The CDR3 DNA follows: TGTGCCAGTAGACCGGGACAGGCGAACACCGGGGAGCTGTTTTTT. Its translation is CASRPGQANTGELFF.

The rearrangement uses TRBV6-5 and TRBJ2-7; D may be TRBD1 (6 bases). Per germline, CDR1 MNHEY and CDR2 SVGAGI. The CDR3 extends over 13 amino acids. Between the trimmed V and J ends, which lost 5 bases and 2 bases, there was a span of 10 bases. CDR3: CASSERDTYEQYF. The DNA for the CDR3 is TGTGCCAGCAGTGAACGGGACACCTACGAGCAGTACTTC.

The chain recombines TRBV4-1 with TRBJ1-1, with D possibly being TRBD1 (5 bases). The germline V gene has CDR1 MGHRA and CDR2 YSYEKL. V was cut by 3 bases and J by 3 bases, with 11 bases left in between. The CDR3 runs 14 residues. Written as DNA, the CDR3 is TGCGCCAGCAGCCACCGGGACCTTGACACTGAAGCTTTCTTT. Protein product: CASSHRDLDTEAFF.

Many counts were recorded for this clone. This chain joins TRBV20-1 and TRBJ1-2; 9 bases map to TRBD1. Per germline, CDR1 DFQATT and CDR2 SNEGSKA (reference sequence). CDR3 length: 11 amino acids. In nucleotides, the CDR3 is TGCATACAGGGGGCAAACTATGGCTACACCTTC. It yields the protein CIQGANYGYTF.

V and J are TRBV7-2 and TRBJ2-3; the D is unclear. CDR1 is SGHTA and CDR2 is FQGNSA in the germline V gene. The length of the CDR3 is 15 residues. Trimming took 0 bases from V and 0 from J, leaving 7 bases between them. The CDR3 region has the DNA TGTGCCAGCAGCTTAGCTTCGGACAGCACAGATACGCAGTATTTT. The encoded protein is CASSLASDSTDTQYF.

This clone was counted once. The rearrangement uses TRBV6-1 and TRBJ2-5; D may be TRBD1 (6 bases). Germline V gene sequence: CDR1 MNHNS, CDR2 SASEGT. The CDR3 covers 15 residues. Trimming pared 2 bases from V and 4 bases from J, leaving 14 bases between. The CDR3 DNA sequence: TGTGCCAGCAGTGAAAGCTCAGGGGTCGGAGAGACCCAGTACTTC. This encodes CASSESSGVGETQYF.